The rows below give T cell receptor beta chains drawn from one sample of a study of shared clonotypes between healthy human individuals. Repertoires were generated with immunoSEQ multiplex PCR, while TCRdb's copy carries only in-frame clones and drops some. The sample has about 2,100,000 clones; approximately 94% are singletons. The sequenced sample was naive CD8+ T cells from PBMCs. These receptors originate from a man aged 18 to 30 in good health. Some clones in this sample may be carry-over from other donors' samples. The CDR3 runs from the conserved cysteine through the conserved F or W. A D gene is named only where the DNA matches it firmly. Only some rows state a clone size, as once, few, many or a class for expanded clones.

clone size | J gene | D gene | V gene | CDR3 protein | CDR3 DNA
. | TRBJ2-7 | . | TRBV30 | CAWSVSTYEQYF | TGTGCCTGGAGTGTTAGTACCTACGAGCAGTACTTC
. | TRBJ2-7 | TRBD2 | TRBV6-1 | CASSEGLAGLEYYEQYF | TGTGCCAGCAGTGAGGGACTAGCGGGCCTAGAATACTACGAGCAGTACTTC
. | TRBJ2-2 | . | TRBV4-3 | CASSRPGTGELFF | TGCGCCAGCAGCCGCCCAGGAACCGGGGAGCTGTTTTTT
. | TRBJ2-7 | . | TRBV4-2 | CASSQGGNPNYEQYF | TGTGCCAGCAGCCAAGGAGGAAACCCCAACTACGAGCAGTACTTC
. | TRBJ2-2 | TRBD2 | TRBV11-2 | CASSRLAGGELFF | TGTGCCAGCAGTCGACTAGCGGGAGGGGAGCTGTTTTTT
. | TRBJ2-7 | . | TRBV7-2 | CASRYRESYEQYF | TGTGCCAGCCGATACAGGGAGTCCTACGAGCAGTACTTC
. | TRBJ1-2 | TRBD1 | TRBV27 | CASSLRTGGRYGYTF | TGTGCCAGCAGTTTACGCACAGGGGGGCGGTATGGCTACACCTTC
. | TRBJ2-3 | TRBD2 | TRBV19 | CASSAGLGPDTQYF | TGTGCCAGTAGCGCGGGACTAGGTCCAGATACGCAGTATTTT
. | TRBJ2-7 | TRBD1 | TRBV6-5 | CASSYEGQGFEQYF | TGTGCCAGCAGTTACGAGGGACAGGGTTTCGAGCAGTACTTC
few | TRBJ1-2 | . | TRBV7-9 | CASSLSINYGYTF | TGTGCCAGCAGCTTAAGCATTAACTATGGCTACACCTTC
. | TRBJ2-1 | . | TRBV6-1 | CASTTGLYYNEQFF | TGTGCCAGCACCACAGGACTATACTACAATGAGCAGTTCTTC
. | TRBJ2-2 | . | TRBV27 | CASSFLAGELFF | TGTGCCAGCAGTTTCCTTGCCGGGGAGCTGTTTTTT
. | TRBJ2-1 | . | TRBV5-1 | CASSLEGEGEQFF | TGCGCCAGCAGCTTGGAGGGGGAAGGTGAGCAGTTCTTC
. | TRBJ2-7 | . | TRBV28 | CATTIMVSGSYEQYF | TGTGCCACCACCATTATGGTTAGCGGCTCCTACGAGCAGTACTTC
few | TRBJ2-3 | . | TRBV28 | CASRRDTQYF | TGTGCCAGCAGGCGAGATACGCAGTATTTT
. | TRBJ2-1 | TRBD2 | TRBV11-2 | CASSFGLAGVVNEQFF | TGTGCCAGCAGTTTCGGACTAGCGGGAGTAGTTAATGAGCAGTTCTTC
few | TRBJ1-1 | TRBD1 | TRBV5-6 | CASSYDRDTEAFF | TGTGCCAGCAGTTACGACAGGGACACTGAAGCTTTCTTT
. | TRBJ2-3 | . | TRBV4-1 | CASSQAGPDKYF | TGCGCCAGCAGCCAAGCAGGGCCCGATAAGTATTTT
. | TRBJ2-7 | . | TRBV4-1 | CASSQDPRSYEQYF | TGCGCCAGCAGCCAAGATCCTCGATCCTACGAGCAGTACTTC
. | TRBJ2-7 | . | TRBV7-2 | CASSLDWYEQYF | TGTGCCAGCAGCTTGGACTGGTACGAGCAGTACTTC
. | TRBJ1-2 | . | TRBV30 | CAWGEDLVYYGYTF | TGTGCCTGGGGTGAGGACTTAGTCTACTATGGCTACACCTTC
. | TRBJ2-1 | TRBD2 | TRBV11-2 | CASSSLPSGREHEQFF | TGTGCCAGCAGCTCCCTTCCTAGCGGGAGGGAGCATGAGCAGTTCTTC
. | TRBJ1-2 | . | TRBV15 | CATSALVGHGYTF | TGTGCCACCAGCGCCCTCGTTGGACATGGCTACACCTTC
. | TRBJ2-7 | . | TRBV5-6 | CASSLVAGFYEQYF | TGTGCCAGCAGCTTGGTGGCGGGATTTTACGAGCAGTACTTC
. | TRBJ2-7 | . | TRBV9 | CASSVASSRTYEQYF | TGTGCCAGCAGCGTAGCTTCTAGCCGCACCTACGAGCAGTACTTC
. | TRBJ2-7 | TRBD2 | TRBV6-1 | CASSATPGTMSYEQYF | TGTGCCAGCAGTGCAACCCCCGGGACTATGTCCTACGAGCAGTACTTC
. | TRBJ2-3 | TRBD2 | TRBV5-4 | CASSYDRGLASSSTDTQYF | TGTGCCAGCAGCTACGACAGGGGACTAGCGTCTTCTAGCACAGATACGCAGTATTTT
. | TRBJ2-3 | . | TRBV9 | CASSETEDTQYF | TGTGCCAGCAGCGAGACGGAGGATACGCAGTATTTT
. | TRBJ2-5 | . | TRBV7-6 | CASSLGRPQETQYF | TGTGCCAGCAGCTTAGGAAGACCCCAAGAGACCCAGTACTTC
. | TRBJ1-1 | . | TRBV27 | CASSLRHGGTTEAFF | TGTGCCAGCAGTTTAAGGCACGGGGGGACCACTGAAGCTTTCTTT
once | TRBJ2-7 | TRBD1 | TRBV27 | CASSFRTGVTTEQYF | TGTGCCAGCAGTTTTCGGACAGGGGTCACGACCGAGCAGTACTTC
. | TRBJ1-1 | . | TRBV5-1 | CASGPEGNIGTEAFF | TGCGCCAGCGGTCCAGAGGGGAATATCGGCACTGAAGCTTTCTTT
. | TRBJ2-3 | . | TRBV5-4 | CASSPREKSTDTQYF | TGTGCCAGCAGCCCTCGGGAGAAGAGCACAGATACGCAGTATTTT
. | TRBJ1-1 | . | TRBV9 | CASSVVSTARTEAFF | TGTGCCAGCAGCGTAGTGTCGACCGCTAGGACTGAAGCTTTCTTT
. | TRBJ2-7 | TRBD1 | TRBV7-9 | CASSLPWDRVVHEQYF | TGTGCCAGCAGCTTACCGTGGGACAGGGTTGTGCACGAGCAGTACTTC